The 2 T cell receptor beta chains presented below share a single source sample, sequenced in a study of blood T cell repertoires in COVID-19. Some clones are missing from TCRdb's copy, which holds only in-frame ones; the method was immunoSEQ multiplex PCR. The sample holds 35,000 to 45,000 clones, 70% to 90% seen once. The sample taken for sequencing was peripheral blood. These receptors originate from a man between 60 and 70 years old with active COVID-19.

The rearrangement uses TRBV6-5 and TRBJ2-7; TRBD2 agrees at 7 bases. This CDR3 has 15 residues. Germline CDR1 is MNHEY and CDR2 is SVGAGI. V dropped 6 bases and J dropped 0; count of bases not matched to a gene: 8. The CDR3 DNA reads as TGTGCCAGCAGAGGTCCCTGGACTAGCTCCTACGAGCAGTACTTC. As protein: CASRGPWTSSYEQYF.

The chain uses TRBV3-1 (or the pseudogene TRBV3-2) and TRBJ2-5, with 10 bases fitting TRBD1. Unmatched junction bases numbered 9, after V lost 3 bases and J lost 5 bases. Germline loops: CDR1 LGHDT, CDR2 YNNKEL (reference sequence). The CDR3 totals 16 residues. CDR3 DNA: TGTGCCAGCAGCCAGCAGGGACAGGGGAGTGAGGAGACCCAGTACTTC. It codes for CASSQQGQGSEETQYF.